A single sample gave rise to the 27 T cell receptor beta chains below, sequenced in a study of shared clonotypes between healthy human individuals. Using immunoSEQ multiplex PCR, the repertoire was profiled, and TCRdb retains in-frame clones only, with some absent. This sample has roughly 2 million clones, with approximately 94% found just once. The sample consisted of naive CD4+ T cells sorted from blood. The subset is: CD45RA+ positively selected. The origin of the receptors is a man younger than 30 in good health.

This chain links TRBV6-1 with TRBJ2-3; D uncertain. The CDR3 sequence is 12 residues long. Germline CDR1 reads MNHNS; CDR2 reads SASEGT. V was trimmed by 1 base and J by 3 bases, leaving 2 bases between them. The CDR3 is CASSEETDTQYF. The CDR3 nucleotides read TGTGCCAGCAGTGAAGAGACAGATACGCAGTATTTT.

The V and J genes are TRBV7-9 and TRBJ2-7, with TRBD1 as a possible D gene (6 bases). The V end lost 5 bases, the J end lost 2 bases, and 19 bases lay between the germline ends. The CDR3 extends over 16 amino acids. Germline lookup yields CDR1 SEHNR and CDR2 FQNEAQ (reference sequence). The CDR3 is CASSVQRRSGAYEQYF. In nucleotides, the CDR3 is TGTGCCAGCAGCGTACAAAGGCGGTCAGGGGCCTACGAGCAGTACTTC.

The CDR3 sequence: CASSLEPPNTEAFF. CDR3 DNA: TGCGCCAGCAGCTTGGAACCACCGAACACTGAAGCTTTCTTT. The chain combines TRBV5-1 with TRBJ1-1, with D uncertain. Per the germline V gene, CDR1 is SGHRS and CDR2 is YFSETQ. Trimming left V 0 bases short and J 1 base short, with 7 bases between. The CDR3 length is 14 residues.

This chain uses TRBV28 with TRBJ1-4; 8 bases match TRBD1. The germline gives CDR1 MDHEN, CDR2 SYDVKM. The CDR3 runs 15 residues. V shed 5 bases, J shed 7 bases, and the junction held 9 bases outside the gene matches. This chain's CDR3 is CASSTTGEGGEKLFF. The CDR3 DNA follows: TGTGCCAGCAGTACGACAGGGGAAGGGGGTGAAAAACTGTTTTTT.

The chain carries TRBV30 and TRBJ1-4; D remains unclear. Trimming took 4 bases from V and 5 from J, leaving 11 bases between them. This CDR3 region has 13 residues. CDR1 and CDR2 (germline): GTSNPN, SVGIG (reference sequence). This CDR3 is CAWTGRWNEKLFF. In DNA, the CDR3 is TGTGCCTGGACTGGCAGGTGGAATGAAAAACTGTTTTTT.

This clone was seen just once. Written as DNA, the CDR3 is TGTGCCTGGAGCAAAGACAGGCTCAATCAGCCCCAGCATTTT. This encodes CAWSKDRLNQPQHF. The chain employs TRBV30 and TRBJ1-5; tentative D call: TRBD1 (6 bases). Germline CDR1 reads GTSNPN; CDR2 reads SVGIG (reference sequence). This CDR3 is 14 amino acids long. Trimming removed 3 bases at V and 3 bases at J, with 12 bases between.

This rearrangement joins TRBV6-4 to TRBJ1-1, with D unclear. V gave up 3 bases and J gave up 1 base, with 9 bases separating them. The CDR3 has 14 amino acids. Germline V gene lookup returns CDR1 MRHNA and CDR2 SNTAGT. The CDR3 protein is CASSEEGSNTEAFF. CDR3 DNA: TGTGCCAGCAGTGAAGAAGGGTCGAACACTGAAGCTTTCTTT.

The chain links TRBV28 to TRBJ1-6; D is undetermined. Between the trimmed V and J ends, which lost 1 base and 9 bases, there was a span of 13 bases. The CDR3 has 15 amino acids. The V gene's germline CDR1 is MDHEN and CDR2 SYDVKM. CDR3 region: CASSLSLTGVSPLHF. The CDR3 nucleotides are TGTGCCAGCAGTTTATCACTAACCGGGGTTTCACCCCTCCACTTT.

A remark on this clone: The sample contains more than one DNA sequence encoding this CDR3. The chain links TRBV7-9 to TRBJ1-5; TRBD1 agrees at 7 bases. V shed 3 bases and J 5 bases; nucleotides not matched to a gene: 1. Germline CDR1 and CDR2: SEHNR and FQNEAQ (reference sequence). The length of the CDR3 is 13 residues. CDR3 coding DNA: TGTGCCAGCAGCTTCGACAGGGATCAGCCCCAGCATTTT. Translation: CASSFDRDQPQHF.

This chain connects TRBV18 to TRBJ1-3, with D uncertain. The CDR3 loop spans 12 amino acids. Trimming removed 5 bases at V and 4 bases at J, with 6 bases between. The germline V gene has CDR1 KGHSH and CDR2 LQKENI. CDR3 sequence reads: CASSVEGNTIYF. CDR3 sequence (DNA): TGTGCCAGCTCAGTTGAAGGAAACACCATATATTTT.

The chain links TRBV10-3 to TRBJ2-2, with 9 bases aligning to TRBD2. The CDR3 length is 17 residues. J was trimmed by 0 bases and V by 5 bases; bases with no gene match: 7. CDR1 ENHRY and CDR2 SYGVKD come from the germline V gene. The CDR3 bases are TGTGCCATCAGTAAACTAGCGGGCCCCTCGAACACCGGGGAGCTGTTTTTT. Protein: CAISKLAGPSNTGELFF.

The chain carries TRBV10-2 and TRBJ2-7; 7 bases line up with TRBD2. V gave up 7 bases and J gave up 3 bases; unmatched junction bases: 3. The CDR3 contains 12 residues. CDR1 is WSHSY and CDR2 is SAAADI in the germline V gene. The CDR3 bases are TGCGCCAGCAAGGGACTATTCTACGAGCAGTACTTC. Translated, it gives CASKGLFYEQYF.

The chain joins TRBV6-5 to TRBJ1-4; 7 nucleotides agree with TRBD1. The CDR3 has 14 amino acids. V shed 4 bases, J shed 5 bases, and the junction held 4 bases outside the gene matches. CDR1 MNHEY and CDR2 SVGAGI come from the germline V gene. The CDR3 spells CASSSQGLNEKLFF. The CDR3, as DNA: TGTGCCAGCAGTTCACAGGGGTTAAATGAAAAACTGTTTTTT.

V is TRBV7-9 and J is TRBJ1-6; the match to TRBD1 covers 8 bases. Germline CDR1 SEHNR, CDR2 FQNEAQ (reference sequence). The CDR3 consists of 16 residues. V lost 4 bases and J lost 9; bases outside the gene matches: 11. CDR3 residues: CASSSQSGTGSSPLHF. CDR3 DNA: TGTGCCAGCAGCTCCCAATCCGGGACAGGTTCTTCACCCCTCCACTTT.

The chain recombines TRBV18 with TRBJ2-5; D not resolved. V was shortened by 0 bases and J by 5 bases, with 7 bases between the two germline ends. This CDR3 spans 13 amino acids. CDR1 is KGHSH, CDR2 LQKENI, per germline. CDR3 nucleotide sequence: TGTGCCAGCTCACCACCGAGGATTGAGACCCAGTACTTC. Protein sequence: CASSPPRIETQYF.

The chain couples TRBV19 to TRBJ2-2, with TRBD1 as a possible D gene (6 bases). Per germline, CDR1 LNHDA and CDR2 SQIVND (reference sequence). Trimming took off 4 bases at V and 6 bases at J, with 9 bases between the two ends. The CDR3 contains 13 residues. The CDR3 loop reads CASSKQGPGELFF. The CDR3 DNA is TGTGCCAGTAGTAAACAGGGTCCCGGGGAGCTGTTTTTT.

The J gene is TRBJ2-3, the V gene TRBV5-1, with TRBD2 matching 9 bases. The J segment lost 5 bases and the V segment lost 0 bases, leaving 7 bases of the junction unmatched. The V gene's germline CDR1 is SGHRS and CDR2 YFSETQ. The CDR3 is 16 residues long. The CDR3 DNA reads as TGCGCCAGCAGCTTGGTTGGCGGGGGGGCTGGAGATACGCAGTATTTT. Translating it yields CASSLVGGGAGDTQYF.

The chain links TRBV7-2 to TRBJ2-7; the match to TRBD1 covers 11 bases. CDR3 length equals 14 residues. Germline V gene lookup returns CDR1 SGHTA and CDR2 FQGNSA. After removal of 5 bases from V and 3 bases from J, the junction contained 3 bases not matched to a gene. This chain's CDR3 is CASSRGQGVYEQYF. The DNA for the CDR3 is TGTGCCAGCAGCCGGGGACAGGGGGTCTACGAGCAGTACTTC.

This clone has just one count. This chain's CDR3 is CAISESGDRGSPLHF. The CDR3 nucleotides are TGTGCCATCAGTGAGTCGGGGGACAGGGGATCACCCCTCCACTTT. The chain links TRBV10-3 to TRBJ1-6, with 10 bases that match TRBD1. This CDR3 spans 15 amino acids. J gave up 10 bases and V 0 bases, and 3 bases lay outside the gene matches. CDR1 and CDR2 from the germline V gene are ENHRY and SYGVKD.

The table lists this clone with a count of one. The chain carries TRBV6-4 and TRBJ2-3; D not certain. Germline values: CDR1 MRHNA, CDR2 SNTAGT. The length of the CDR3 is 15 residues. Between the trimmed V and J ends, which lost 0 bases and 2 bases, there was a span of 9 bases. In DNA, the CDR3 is TGTGCCAGCAGTGACTCGATCGGGCCCACAGATACGCAGTATTTT. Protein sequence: CASSDSIGPTDTQYF.

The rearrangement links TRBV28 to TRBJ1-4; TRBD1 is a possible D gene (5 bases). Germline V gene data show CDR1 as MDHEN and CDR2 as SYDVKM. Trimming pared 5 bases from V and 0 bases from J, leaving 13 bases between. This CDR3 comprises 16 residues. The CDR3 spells CASSAAGRATNEKLFF. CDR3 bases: TGTGCCAGCAGTGCCGCGGGGCGCGCAACTAATGAAAAACTGTTTTTT.

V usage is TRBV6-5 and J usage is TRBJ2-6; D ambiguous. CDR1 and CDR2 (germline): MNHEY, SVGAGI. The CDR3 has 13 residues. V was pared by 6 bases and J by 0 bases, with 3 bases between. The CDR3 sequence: CASSVSGANVLTF. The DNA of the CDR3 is TGTGCCAGCAGCGTCTCTGGGGCCAACGTCCTGACTTTC.

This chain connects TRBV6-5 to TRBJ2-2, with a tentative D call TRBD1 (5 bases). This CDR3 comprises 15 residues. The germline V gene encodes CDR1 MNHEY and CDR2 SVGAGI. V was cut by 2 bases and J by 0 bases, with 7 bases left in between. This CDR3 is CASSYGHTNTGELFF. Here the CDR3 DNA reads TGTGCCAGCAGTTACGGACACACGAACACCGGGGAGCTGTTTTTT.

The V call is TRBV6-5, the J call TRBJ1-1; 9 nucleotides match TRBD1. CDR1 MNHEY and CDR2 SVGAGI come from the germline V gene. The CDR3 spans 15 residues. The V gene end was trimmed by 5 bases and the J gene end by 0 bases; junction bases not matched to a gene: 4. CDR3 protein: CASSRTGVLNTEAFF. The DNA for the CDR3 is TGTGCCAGCAGTAGGACAGGGGTCTTGAACACTGAAGCTTTCTTT.

Written as DNA, the CDR3 is TGTGCCAGCAGCTCCCAGGGGGGGGTCACTGAAGCTTTCTTT. Translating gives CASSSQGGVTEAFF. V usage is TRBV13 and J usage is TRBJ1-1; 7 nucleotides match TRBD1. V was clipped by 4 bases and J by 4 bases; unmatched bases: 6. Germline values: CDR1 PRHDT, CDR2 FYEKMQ (reference sequence). The CDR3 runs to 14 residues.

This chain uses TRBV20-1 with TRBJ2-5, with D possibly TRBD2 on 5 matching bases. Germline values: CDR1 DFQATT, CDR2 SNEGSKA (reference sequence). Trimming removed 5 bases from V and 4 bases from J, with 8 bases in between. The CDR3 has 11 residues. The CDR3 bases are TGCAGTGCTGAAGGACTAGAGACCCAGTACTTC. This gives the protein CSAEGLETQYF.

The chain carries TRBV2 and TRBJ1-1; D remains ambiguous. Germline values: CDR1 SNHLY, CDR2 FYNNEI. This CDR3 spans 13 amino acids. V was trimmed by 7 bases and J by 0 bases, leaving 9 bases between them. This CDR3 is CASTIDMNTEAFF. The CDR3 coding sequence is TGTGCCAGCACCATAGACATGAACACTGAAGCTTTCTTT. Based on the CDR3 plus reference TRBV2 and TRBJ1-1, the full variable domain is EPEVTQTPSHQVTQMGQEVILRCVPISNHLYFYWYRQILGQKVEFLVSFYNNEISEKSEIFDDQFSVERPDGSNFTLKIRSTKLEDSAMYFCASTIDMNTEAFFGQGTRLTVV.